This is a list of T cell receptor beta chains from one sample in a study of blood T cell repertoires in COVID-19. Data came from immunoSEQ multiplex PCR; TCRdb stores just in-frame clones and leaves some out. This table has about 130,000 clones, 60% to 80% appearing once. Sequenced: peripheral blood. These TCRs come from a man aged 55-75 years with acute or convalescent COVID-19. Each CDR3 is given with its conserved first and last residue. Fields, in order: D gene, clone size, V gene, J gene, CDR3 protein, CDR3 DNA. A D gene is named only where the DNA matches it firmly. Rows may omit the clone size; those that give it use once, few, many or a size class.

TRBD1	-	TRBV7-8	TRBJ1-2	CASSLAPGQGAYGYTF	TGTGCCAGCAGCTTAGCGCCGGGACAGGGGGCCTATGGCTACACCTTC
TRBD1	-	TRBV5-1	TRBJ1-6	CASSGTGPNSPLHF	TGCGCCAGCAGCGGGACAGGGCCTAATTCACCCCTCCACTTT
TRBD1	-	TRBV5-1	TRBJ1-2	CASRKTGGNVHGYTF	TGCGCCAGTCGCAAGACAGGGGGCAACGTCCATGGCTACACCTTC
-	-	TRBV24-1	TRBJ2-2	CATSDRQRSNTGELFF	TGTGCCACCAGTGACCGACAGAGATCGAACACCGGGGAGCTGTTTTTT
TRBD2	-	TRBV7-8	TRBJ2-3	CASSLHTLLAGAADTQYF	TGTGCCAGCAGCCTCCACACCCTACTAGCGGGGGCCGCAGATACGCAGTATTTT
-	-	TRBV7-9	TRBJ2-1	CASSLDSSKQFF	TGTGCCAGCAGTTTGGACAGTTCGAAGCAGTTCTTC
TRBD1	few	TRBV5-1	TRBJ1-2	CASSPGTANYGYTF	TGCGCCAGCAGCCCCGGGACAGCTAACTATGGCTACACCTTC
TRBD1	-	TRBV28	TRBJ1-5	CASSLTPRGAQPQHF	TGTGCCAGCAGTTTAACGCCCAGGGGGGCGCAGCCCCAGCATTTT
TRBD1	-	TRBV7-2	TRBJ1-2	CASSRQGAVWGGYTF	TGTGCCAGCAGCCGCCAGGGGGCGGTATGGGGTGGCTACACCTTC
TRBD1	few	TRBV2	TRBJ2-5	CASRVGTGNQETQYF	TGTGCCAGCAGAGTCGGGACAGGGAATCAAGAGACCCAGTACTTC
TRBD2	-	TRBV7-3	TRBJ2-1	CASSLTWTSGRAVSSYNEQFF	TGTGCCAGCAGCTTGACTTGGACTAGCGGGAGGGCCGTGAGCTCCTACAATGAGCAGTTCTTC
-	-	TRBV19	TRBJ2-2	CASSRTQSAGTGELFF	TGTGCCAGTAGTAGGACACAAAGCGCAGGGACCGGGGAGCTGTTTTTT
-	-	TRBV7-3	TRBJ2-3	CASSPSGDTQYF	TGTGCCAGCAGCCCCAGCGGGGATACGCAGTATTTT
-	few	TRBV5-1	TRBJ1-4	CASSFSGRALSNEKLFF	TGCGCCAGCAGCTTTAGTGGCAGGGCCTTGTCTAATGAAAAACTGTTTTTT
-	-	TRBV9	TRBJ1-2	CASKDGMYGYTF	TGTGCCAGTAAGGACGGGATGTATGGCTACACCTTC
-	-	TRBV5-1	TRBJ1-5	CASSLNGNSNQPQHF	TGCGCCAGCAGCTTGAACGGTAATAGCAATCAGCCCCAGCATTTT
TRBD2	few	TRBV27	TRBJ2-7	CASSTSGSREQYF	TGTGCCAGCTCAACTAGCGGGAGCCGCGAGCAGTACTTC
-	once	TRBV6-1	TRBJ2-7	CASSSGQFYEQYF	TGTGCCAGCAGTAGTGGACAGTTCTACGAGCAGTACTTC
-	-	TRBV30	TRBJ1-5	CAWSTGEGQPQHF	TGTGCCTGGAGTACCGGGGAGGGTCAGCCCCAGCATTTT
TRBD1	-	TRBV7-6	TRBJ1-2	CASSEIQGYGYTF	TGTGCCAGCAGCGAAATACAGGGGTATGGCTACACCTTC
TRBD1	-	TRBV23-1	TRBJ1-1	CASSQIQGAWAFF	TGCGCCAGCAGTCAAATACAGGGGGCTTGGGCTTTCTTT
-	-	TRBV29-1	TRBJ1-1	CSGRTLMNTEAFF	TGCAGCGGCCGGACACTTATGAACACTGAAGCTTTCTTT
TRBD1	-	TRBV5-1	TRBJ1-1	CASSFDRAVRNTEAFF	TGCGCCAGCAGCTTCGACAGGGCGGTTAGGAACACTGAAGCTTTCTTT
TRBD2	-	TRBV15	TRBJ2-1	CATRPTSDYNEQFF	TGTGCCACCCGCCCAACTAGCGACTACAATGAGCAGTTCTTC
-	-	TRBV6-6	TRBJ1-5	CASSYSIPDQPQHF	TGTGCCAGCAGTTACTCGATCCCGGATCAGCCCCAGCATTTT
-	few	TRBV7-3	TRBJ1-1	CASSLGQRMNTEAFF	TGTGCCAGCAGCTTAGGACAGCGCATGAACACTGAAGCTTTCTTT
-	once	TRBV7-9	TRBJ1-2	CASSPYGALGHGYTF	TGTGCCAGCAGCCCCTATGGGGCCTTAGGGCATGGCTACACCTTC
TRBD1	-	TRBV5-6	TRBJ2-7	CASSLAGGDDGEQYF	TGTGCCAGCAGCTTGGCAGGGGGCGATGATGGGGAGCAGTACTTC
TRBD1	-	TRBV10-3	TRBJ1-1	CAASGTELTEAFF	TGTGCCGCGTCCGGGACAGAACTCACTGAAGCTTTCTTT
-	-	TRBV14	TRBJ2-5	CASSQGVFQARETQYF	TGTGCCAGCAGCCAAGGGGTCTTTCAAGCGAGGGAGACCCAGTACTTC
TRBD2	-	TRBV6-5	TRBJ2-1	CASQRGGLGNEQFF	TGTGCCAGTCAGCGGGGGGGCCTTGGGAATGAGCAGTTCTTC
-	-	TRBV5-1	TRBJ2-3	CASSLAGALRTDTQYF	TGCGCCAGCAGCTTGGCCGGAGCGCTCCGCACAGATACGCAGTATTTT
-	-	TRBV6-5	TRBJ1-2	CASSPRDGRSGYTF	TGTGCCAGCAGTCCCCGGGATGGTCGATCTGGCTACACCTTC
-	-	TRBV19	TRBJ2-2	CASSIAPYTGELFF	TGTGCCAGTAGTATAGCTCCTTACACCGGGGAGCTGTTTTTT
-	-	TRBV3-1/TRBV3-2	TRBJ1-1	CASSRRGLDTEAFF	TGTGCCAGCAGCCGAAGGGGGTTGGACACTGAAGCTTTCTTT
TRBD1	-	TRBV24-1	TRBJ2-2	CATSVLDRDTGELFF	TGTGCCACCAGTGTCTTGGACAGGGACACCGGGGAGCTGTTTTTT
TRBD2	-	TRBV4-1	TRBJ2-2	CASSQEGLAGEFNTGELFF	TGCGCCAGCAGCCAAGAGGGACTAGCGGGAGAGTTCAACACCGGGGAGCTGTTTTTT
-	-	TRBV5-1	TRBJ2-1	CASSFSFTVSYNEQFF	TGCGCCAGCAGCTTTAGTTTCACCGTTTCCTACAATGAGCAGTTCTTC
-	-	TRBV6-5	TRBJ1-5	CASRSEVYGNQPQHF	TGTGCCAGCCGGAGTGAGGTGTACGGCAATCAGCCCCAGCATTTT
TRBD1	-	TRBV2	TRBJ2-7	CASRPSGTGGYEQYF	TGTGCCAGCAGGCCTTCCGGGACAGGGGGCTACGAGCAGTACTTC
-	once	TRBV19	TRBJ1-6	CASTPSFSYNSPLHF	TGTGCCAGTACTCCCTCTTTCTCCTATAATTCACCCCTCCACTTT
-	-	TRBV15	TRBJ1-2	CATSGGARGYGYTF	TGTGCCACCAGTGGGGGGGCCAGGGGCTATGGCTACACCTTC
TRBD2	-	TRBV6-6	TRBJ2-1	CASTDGTSGNNEQFF	TGTGCCAGCACCGACGGGACTAGCGGAAACAATGAGCAGTTCTTC
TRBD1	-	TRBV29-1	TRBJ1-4	CSAGTGANEKLFF	TGCAGCGCTGGGACAGGAGCTAATGAAAAACTGTTTTTT
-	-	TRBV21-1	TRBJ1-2	CASSNRDRECYTF	TGTGCCAGCAGCAATCGTGACAGGGAATGCTACACCTTC
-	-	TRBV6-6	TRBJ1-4	CASSLNRAREKLFF	TGTGCCAGCAGCCTGAACAGGGCTCGTGAAAAACTGTTTTTT
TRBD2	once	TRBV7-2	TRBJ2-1	CASSQTSYEQFF	TGTGCCAGCAGCCAGACTAGCTATGAGCAGTTCTTC
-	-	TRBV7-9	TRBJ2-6	CASSLDYNSGANVLTF	TGTGCCAGCAGCCTTGACTACAACTCTGGGGCCAACGTCCTGACTTTC
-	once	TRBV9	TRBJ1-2	CASSAAGGANGYTF	TGTGCCAGCAGCGCTGCCGGGGGGGCTAATGGCTACACCTTC
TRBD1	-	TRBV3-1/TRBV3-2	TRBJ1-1	CASSLGQRTEAFF	TGTGCCAGCAGCTTGGGACAGCGTACTGAAGCTTTCTTT
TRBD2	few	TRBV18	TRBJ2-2	CASSPGLAGTGELFF	TGTGCCAGCTCTCCAGGACTAGCGGGCACCGGGGAGCTGTTTTTT
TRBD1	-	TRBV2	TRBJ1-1	CASSDPWQGETEAFF	TGTGCCAGCAGTGATCCCTGGCAGGGGGAAACTGAAGCTTTCTTT